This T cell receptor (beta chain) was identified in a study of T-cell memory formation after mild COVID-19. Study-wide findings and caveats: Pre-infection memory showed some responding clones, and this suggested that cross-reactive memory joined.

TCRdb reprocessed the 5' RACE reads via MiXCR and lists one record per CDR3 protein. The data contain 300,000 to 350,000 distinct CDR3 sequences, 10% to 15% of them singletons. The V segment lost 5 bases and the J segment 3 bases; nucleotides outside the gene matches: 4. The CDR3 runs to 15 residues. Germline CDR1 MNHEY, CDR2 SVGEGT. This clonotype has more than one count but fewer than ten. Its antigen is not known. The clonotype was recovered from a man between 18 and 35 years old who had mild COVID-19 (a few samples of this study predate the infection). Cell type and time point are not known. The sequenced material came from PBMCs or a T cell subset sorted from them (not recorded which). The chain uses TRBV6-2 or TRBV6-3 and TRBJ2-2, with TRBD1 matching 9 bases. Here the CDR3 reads CASSRQGVDTGELFF. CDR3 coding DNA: TGTGCCAGCAGTCGACAGGGGGTCGACACCGGGGAGCTGTTTTTT.